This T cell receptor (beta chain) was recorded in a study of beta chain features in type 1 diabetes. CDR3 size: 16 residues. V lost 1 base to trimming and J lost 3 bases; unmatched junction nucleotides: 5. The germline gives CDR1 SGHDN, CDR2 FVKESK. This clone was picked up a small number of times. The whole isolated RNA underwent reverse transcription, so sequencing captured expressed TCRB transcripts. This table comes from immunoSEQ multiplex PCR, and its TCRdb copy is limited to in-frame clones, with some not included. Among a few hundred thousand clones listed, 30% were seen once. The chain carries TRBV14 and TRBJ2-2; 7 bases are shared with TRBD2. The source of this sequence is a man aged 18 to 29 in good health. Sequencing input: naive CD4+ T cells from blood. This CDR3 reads CASSQGLAVDTGELFF. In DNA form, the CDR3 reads TGTGCCAGCAGCCAAGGGCTAGCGGTCGACACCGGGGAGCTGTTTTTT.